This is a list of T cell receptor beta chains from one sample in a study of T-cell memory formation after mild COVID-19. Each CDR3 protein gets one entry after TCRdb re-called the 5' RACE reads with MiXCR. The sample includes a few hundred thousand distinct CDR3 sequences, 15% to 20% of them seen just once. Source material: PBMCs or a T cell subset sorted from them (not recorded which). All receptors come from a man aged 18 to 30 who had mild COVID-19 (a few samples of this study predate the infection). Cell type and time point are not known. Each CDR3 is given with its conserved first and last residue. The order of the fields is V gene, D gene, clone size, J gene, CDR3 protein, CDR3 DNA. D genes are given only for firm matches. Rows may omit the clone size; those that give it use once, few, many or a size class.

V gene: TRBV6-5
D gene: TRBD2
clone size: few
J gene: TRBJ2-2
CDR3 protein: CASSYSAGGHTNTGELFF
CDR3 DNA: TGTGCCAGCAGTTACTCTGCGGGGGGCCATACTAACACCGGGGAGCTGTTTTTT

V gene: TRBV7-2
D gene: .
clone size: many
J gene: TRBJ2-2
CDR3 protein: CASRETNTGELFF
CDR3 DNA: TGTGCCAGCAGGGAGACTAACACCGGGGAGCTGTTTTTT

V gene: TRBV20-1
D gene: TRBD2
clone size: .
J gene: TRBJ2-5
CDR3 protein: CSATTSGVVTQYF
CDR3 DNA: TGCAGTGCCACGACTAGCGGGGTGGTGACCCAGTACTTC

V gene: TRBV9
D gene: .
clone size: .
J gene: TRBJ2-3
CDR3 protein: CASSDRRGADTQYF
CDR3 DNA: TGTGCCAGCAGCGACCGCAGGGGAGCAGATACGCAGTATTTT

V gene: TRBV19
D gene: TRBD2
clone size: .
J gene: TRBJ2-5
CDR3 protein: CASSMGTSGGLGRETQYF
CDR3 DNA: TGTGCCAGTAGTATGGGGACTAGCGGGGGCCTGGGGCGAGAGACCCAGTACTTC

V gene: TRBV3-1
D gene: .
clone size: .
J gene: TRBJ2-1
CDR3 protein: CASSQFREWGQFF
CDR3 DNA: TGTGCCAGCAGCCAATTCCGTGAGTGGGGGCAGTTCTTC

V gene: TRBV10-2
D gene: TRBD2
clone size: .
J gene: TRBJ2-2
CDR3 protein: CASSELAGGNTGELFF
CDR3 DNA: TGCGCCAGCAGTGAGTTAGCGGGGGGCAACACCGGGGAGCTGTTTTTT

V gene: TRBV29-1
D gene: .
clone size: .
J gene: TRBJ1-1
CDR3 protein: CSVVSYTEAFF
CDR3 DNA: TGCAGCGTTGTAAGTTACACTGAAGCTTTCTTT

V gene: TRBV14
D gene: .
clone size: few
J gene: TRBJ2-5
CDR3 protein: CASSPRVRETQYF
CDR3 DNA: TGTGCCAGCAGCCCCAGGGTTCGAGAGACCCAGTACTTC

V gene: TRBV4-2
D gene: .
clone size: few
J gene: TRBJ1-4
CDR3 protein: CASSRGRAGVNEKLFF
CDR3 DNA: TGTGCCAGCAGCCGTGGGCGGGCAGGGGTTAATGAAAAACTGTTTTTT

V gene: TRBV2
D gene: .
clone size: many
J gene: TRBJ2-3
CDR3 protein: CASSRPTGGTDTQYF
CDR3 DNA: TGTGCCAGCAGCCGGCCAACCGGGGGCACAGATACGCAGTATTTT

V gene: TRBV5-6
D gene: .
clone size: .
J gene: TRBJ2-3
CDR3 protein: CASSFDSEDTQYF
CDR3 DNA: TGTGCCAGCAGCTTCGACAGCGAAGATACGCAGTATTTT

V gene: TRBV5-1
D gene: TRBD1
clone size: few
J gene: TRBJ2-5
CDR3 protein: CASSLDMTGTRSSQYF
CDR3 DNA: TGCGCCAGCAGCTTGGATATGACAGGGACAAGGAGCTCCCAGTACTTC

V gene: TRBV7-9
D gene: .
clone size: many
J gene: TRBJ2-4
CDR3 protein: CASSSASPNIQYF
CDR3 DNA: TGTGCCAGCAGCTCGGCGAGCCCTAACATTCAGTACTTC

V gene: TRBV29-1
D gene: .
clone size: few
J gene: TRBJ2-4
CDR3 protein: CSVVTRDIQYF
CDR3 DNA: TGCAGCGTTGTCACTCGGGACATTCAGTACTTC

V gene: TRBV12-3/TRBV12-4
D gene: .
clone size: few
J gene: TRBJ1-5
CDR3 protein: CASTLGNLRQPQHF
CDR3 DNA: TGTGCCAGCACTTTGGGGAATTTGCGTCAGCCCCAGCATTTT

V gene: TRBV10-3
D gene: TRBD1
clone size: few
J gene: TRBJ1-5
CDR3 protein: CAISGGQGSSAQHF
CDR3 DNA: TGTGCCATCAGCGGGGGACAGGGGAGCTCAGCCCAGCATTTT

V gene: TRBV7-9
D gene: .
clone size: .
J gene: TRBJ2-4
CDR3 protein: CASSLGVPGDPAKNIQYF
CDR3 DNA: TGTGCCAGCAGCTTAGGAGTCCCCGGGGACCCAGCCAAAAACATTCAGTACTTC

V gene: TRBV6-5
D gene: .
clone size: few
J gene: TRBJ2-6
CDR3 protein: CASSKISGANVLTF
CDR3 DNA: TGTGCCAGCAGTAAGATCTCTGGGGCCAACGTCCTGACTTTC

V gene: TRBV9
D gene: .
clone size: .
J gene: TRBJ1-4
CDR3 protein: CASSVFRLVGEKLFF
CDR3 DNA: TGTGCCAGCAGCGTATTCCGCCTTGTTGGTGAAAAACTGTTTTTT

V gene: TRBV5-1
D gene: TRBD1
clone size: few
J gene: TRBJ1-2
CDR3 protein: CASSPQTGGHYGYTF
CDR3 DNA: TGCGCCAGCAGCCCCCAAACAGGGGGTCACTATGGCTACACCTTC

V gene: TRBV5-1
D gene: .
clone size: many
J gene: TRBJ2-2
CDR3 protein: CASSFLRGTGELFF
CDR3 DNA: TGCGCCAGCAGCTTCCTTCGGGGCACCGGGGAGCTGTTTTTT

V gene: TRBV5-6
D gene: TRBD2
clone size: few
J gene: TRBJ2-1
CDR3 protein: CASTLGLAGDNEQFF
CDR3 DNA: TGTGCCAGCACCCTAGGACTAGCGGGGGACAATGAGCAGTTCTTC

V gene: TRBV20-1
D gene: .
clone size: few
J gene: TRBJ2-7
CDR3 protein: CSASVRTSSYEQYF
CDR3 DNA: TGCAGTGCTAGTGTTAGGACGAGCTCCTACGAGCAGTACTTC

V gene: TRBV12-3/TRBV12-4
D gene: .
clone size: few
J gene: TRBJ1-1
CDR3 protein: CASSPQVASEAFF
CDR3 DNA: TGTGCCAGCAGTCCCCAGGTCGCGTCCGAAGCTTTCTTT

V gene: TRBV4-1
D gene: .
clone size: few
J gene: TRBJ1-3
CDR3 protein: CASSQAGSKGNRRRNTIYF
CDR3 DNA: TGCGCCAGCAGCCAAGCTGGTTCCAAGGGCAACAGGAGAAGAAACACCATATATTTT

V gene: TRBV9
D gene: .
clone size: .
J gene: TRBJ1-2
CDR3 protein: CASSATNYGYTF
CDR3 DNA: TGTGCCAGCAGCGCCACTAACTATGGCTACACCTTC

V gene: TRBV7-2
D gene: TRBD2
clone size: .
J gene: TRBJ2-3
CDR3 protein: CASSFLGTSGEYTQYF
CDR3 DNA: TGTGCCAGCAGCTTCCTTGGGACTAGCGGGGAATATACGCAGTATTTT

V gene: TRBV20-1
D gene: TRBD1
clone size: .
J gene: TRBJ1-6
CDR3 protein: CSARRTGPNSPLHF
CDR3 DNA: TGCAGTGCCCGACGGACAGGCCCTAATTCACCCCTCCACTTT

V gene: TRBV7-6
D gene: TRBD1
clone size: .
J gene: TRBJ1-5
CDR3 protein: CASSMTGNQPQHF
CDR3 DNA: TGTGCCAGCAGCATGACAGGGAATCAGCCCCAGCATTTT

V gene: TRBV4-3
D gene: TRBD1
clone size: .
J gene: TRBJ2-2
CDR3 protein: CASSPSHRGQGWTGELFF
CDR3 DNA: TGCGCCAGCAGCCCTAGCCACAGGGGACAGGGGTGGACCGGGGAGCTGTTTTTT

V gene: TRBV5-1
D gene: .
clone size: many
J gene: TRBJ1-1
CDR3 protein: CASSLGDGNTEAFF
CDR3 DNA: TGCGCCAGCAGCTTGGGGGACGGGAACACTGAAGCTTTCTTT

V gene: TRBV27
D gene: .
clone size: .
J gene: TRBJ1-1
CDR3 protein: CASSWGVNTEAFF
CDR3 DNA: TGTGCCAGCAGTTGGGGGGTGAACACTGAAGCTTTCTTT

V gene: TRBV5-8
D gene: TRBD1
clone size: .
J gene: TRBJ2-2
CDR3 protein: CASSSGDRGAGELFF
CDR3 DNA: TGTGCCAGCAGTTCTGGGGACAGGGGCGCCGGGGAGCTGTTTTTT

V gene: TRBV4-1
D gene: .
clone size: many
J gene: TRBJ2-3
CDR3 protein: CASSHYRSTDTQYF
CDR3 DNA: TGCGCCAGCAGCCACTACAGAAGCACAGATACGCAGTATTTT

V gene: TRBV30
D gene: TRBD1
clone size: .
J gene: TRBJ2-2
CDR3 protein: CAWSEGQGDTGELFF
CDR3 DNA: TGTGCCTGGAGTGAGGGACAGGGGGACACCGGGGAGCTGTTTTTT

V gene: TRBV29-1
D gene: .
clone size: few
J gene: TRBJ2-1
CDR3 protein: CSVSTTGGVEQFF
CDR3 DNA: TGCAGCGTCTCGACGACAGGCGGGGTGGAGCAGTTCTTC

V gene: TRBV4-1
D gene: .
clone size: .
J gene: TRBJ2-7
CDR3 protein: CASSSRGGYEQYF
CDR3 DNA: TGCGCCAGCAGCTCTCGAGGGGGCTACGAGCAGTACTTC

V gene: TRBV19
D gene: TRBD1
clone size: few
J gene: TRBJ1-2
CDR3 protein: CASRVTQGGGYTF
CDR3 DNA: TGTGCCAGTAGAGTGACACAGGGGGGTGGCTACACCTTC

V gene: TRBV20-1
D gene: .
clone size: .
J gene: TRBJ1-5
CDR3 protein: CSARGMGGGHF
CDR3 DNA: TGCAGTGCTAGAGGAATGGGGGGTGGACATTTT

V gene: TRBV7-2
D gene: TRBD1
clone size: .
J gene: TRBJ2-5
CDR3 protein: CASSLGDRGLSETQYF
CDR3 DNA: TGTGCCAGCAGCTTAGGGGACAGGGGGCTGTCAGAGACCCAGTACTTC

V gene: TRBV5-1
D gene: .
clone size: few
J gene: TRBJ2-5
CDR3 protein: CASSLRRGQETQYF
CDR3 DNA: TGCGCCAGCAGCTTGCGCAGGGGCCAAGAGACCCAGTACTTC

V gene: TRBV2
D gene: .
clone size: .
J gene: TRBJ1-1
CDR3 protein: CASSTRQRGTEAFF
CDR3 DNA: TGTGCCAGCAGCACGCGGCAAAGGGGCACTGAAGCTTTCTTT

V gene: TRBV6-5
D gene: TRBD2
clone size: few
J gene: TRBJ2-1
CDR3 protein: CASSLGLAGSNSYNEQFF
CDR3 DNA: TGTGCCAGCAGCCTAGGACTAGCGGGGTCCAACTCCTACAATGAGCAGTTCTTC

V gene: TRBV7-9
D gene: .
clone size: .
J gene: TRBJ1-1
CDR3 protein: CASSPRPTEAFF
CDR3 DNA: TGTGCCAGCAGCCCGAGACCCACTGAAGCTTTCTTT

V gene: TRBV27
D gene: .
clone size: .
J gene: TRBJ2-6
CDR3 protein: CASRLSGANVLTF
CDR3 DNA: TGTGCCAGCAGGCTCTCTGGGGCCAACGTCCTGACTTTC

V gene: TRBV25-1
D gene: TRBD1
clone size: .
J gene: TRBJ1-5
CDR3 protein: CASSQLTGDRPQHF
CDR3 DNA: TGTGCCAGCAGTCAGCTTACAGGGGACCGACCCCAGCATTTT